Listed here are 12 T cell receptor beta chains from one sample, sequenced in a study of cytomegalovirus exposure and HLA in healthy donors. The PCR employed 60 Vbeta primers together with 13 Jbeta primers. Sequenced by immunoSEQ multiplex PCR; TCRdb stores in-frame clones only, minus some. Its table lists 40,000 to 60,000 clones. Sequencing was performed on PBMCs. The receptors originated from a man between 35 and 55 years old in good health and CMV-seropositive.

The chain has TRBV5-1 and TRBJ2-3, with 7 positions matching TRBD1. V gave up 4 bases and J gave up 3 bases; unmatched junction bases: 5. Germline V gene sequence: CDR1 SGHRS, CDR2 YFSETQ. CDR3 length: 14 residues. CDR3 coding DNA: TGCGCCAGCAGCCCCATGACAGGGACAGATACGCAGTATTTT. Its translation is CASSPMTGTDTQYF.

The rearrangement joins TRBV23-1 to TRBJ1-5; D is unresolved. TRBV23-1 carries the ORF label, with uncertain function. V was shortened by 0 bases and J by 7 bases, with 16 bases between the two germline ends. This CDR3 is 16 amino acids long. CDR3 DNA sequence: TGCGCCAGCAGTCAATCGGTTGTGGCACAAACCCAGCCCCAGCATTTT. Protein product: CASSQSVVAQTQPQHF.

V gene TRBV28 combines with J gene TRBJ2-7; a weak D match, TRBD1 (5 bases). V lost 3 bases, J lost 2 bases, and 14 bases lay in between. The CDR3 runs 15 residues. Germline V gene lookup returns CDR1 MDHEN and CDR2 SYDVKM. The CDR3 DNA reads as TGTGCCAGCAGTTTGAGGTCCAGGGCCGCCTACGAGCAGTACTTC. Amino acids: CASSLRSRAAYEQYF.

The V call is TRBV5-5, the J call TRBJ2-5; TRBD1 is a possible D gene (5 bases). Trimming stripped 2 bases from V and 5 bases from J, with 10 bases between. CDR1 is SGHKS, CDR2 YYEKEE, per germline (reference sequence). CDR3 size: 13 residues. CDR3 in amino acids: CASSFRDPETQYF. In nucleotides, the CDR3 is TGTGCCAGCAGCTTCAGGGATCCGGAGACCCAGTACTTC.

The chain recombines TRBV7-8 with TRBJ1-2; 9 bases map to TRBD1. Germline V gene data show CDR1 as SGHVS and CDR2 as FQNEAQ. The CDR3 length is 15 residues. The ends lost 2 bases at V and 7 bases at J; junction bases unmatched: 8. The CDR3 DNA reads as TGTGCCAGCAGCTTAACGTCCACAGGGGGCGTTGGCTACACCTTC. It codes for CASSLTSTGGVGYTF.

This chain connects TRBV28 to TRBJ2-2, with D perhaps matching TRBD1 (6 bases). From germline, CDR1 is MDHEN and CDR2 SYDVKM. The CDR3 runs 16 residues. V lost 8 bases to trimming and J lost 2 bases, with 18 bases between them. This CDR3 reads CASLRVTGLNTGELFF. The CDR3 bases are TGTGCCAGCCTGAGGGTGACAGGCCTAAACACCGGGGAGCTGTTTTTT.

The chain employs TRBV5-6 and TRBJ2-7; possible D gene TRBD2, 6 bases. Germline CDR1 is SGHDT and CDR2 is YYEEEE. The CDR3 spans 14 residues. The germline V and J ends were trimmed by 3 bases and 3 bases, with 13 bases remaining between them. CDR3 sequence (DNA): TGTGCCAGCAGCTACTCGGGACTGTACTACGAGCAGTACTTC. It yields the protein CASSYSGLYYEQYF.

The CDR3 nucleotides are TGTGCCAGCACCTGGGACTTCGCGGGGACCGAAGAGACCCAGTACTTC. The encoded protein is CASTWDFAGTEETQYF. The chain has TRBV2 and TRBJ2-5, with D tentatively TRBD2 (6 bases). The length of the CDR3 is 16 residues. Trimming shortened V by 7 bases and J by 3 bases, and 21 bases separated the two germline ends. Germline V gene data show CDR1 as SNHLY and CDR2 as FYNNEI.

The chain employs TRBV7-9 and TRBJ2-3, with TRBD1 as a possible D gene (5 bases). Germline V CDR1 and CDR2: SEHNR, FQNEAQ (reference sequence). The CDR3 extends over 15 amino acids. The V end was cut by 4 bases, the J end by 1 base, with 12 bases between. The CDR3 region has the DNA TGTGCCAGCAGCTCGTTGGCACAGGGCACAGATACGCAGTATTTT. It yields the protein CASSSLAQGTDTQYF.

This sequence joins TRBV6-5 and TRBJ2-2; 7 nucleotides align to TRBD1. The junction had 2 bases not matched to a gene; V was cut back by 0 bases and J by 7 bases. The germline gives CDR1 MNHEY, CDR2 SVGAGI. The CDR3 runs to 14 residues. Here the CDR3 DNA reads TGTGCCAGCAGTTACTCGGGGGACAGCGGGGAGCTGTTTTTT. Translating it yields CASSYSGDSGELFF.

J is TRBJ2-7 and V is TRBV21-1; the table's D call, TRBD2, has no DNA check behind it. TRBV21-1 is listed as a pseudogene. This CDR3 spans 15 amino acids. The CDR3: CASSKARGGAYEQYF. The DNA of the CDR3 is TGTGCCAGCAGCAAAGCGCGGGGGGGTGCCTACGAGCAGTACTTC.

This rearrangement joins TRBV5-6 to TRBJ1-1; 8 bases align to TRBD1. Germline lookup yields CDR1 SGHDT and CDR2 YYEEEE. Germline trimming cut 4 bases from V and 4 bases from J; bases unmatched to any gene: 12. The CDR3 is made up of 16 amino acids. DNA for the CDR3: TGTGCCAGCAGCCCCCCCCGGACAGGGATAGTCACTGAAGCTTTCTTT. Translation: CASSPPRTGIVTEAFF. The entire variable domain, with the rest obtained from reference TRBV5-6 and TRBJ1-1, is as follows: DAGVTQSPTHLIKTRGQQVTLRCSPKSGHDTVSWYQQALGQGPQFIFQYYEEEERQRGNFPDRFSGHQFPNYSSELNVNALLLGDSALYLCASSPPRTGIVTEAFFGQGTRLTVV.